This T cell receptor beta chain came from a study of control samples from healthy donors and cancer patients. The germline V gene has CDR1 SGHDN and CDR2 FVKESK. V lost 5 bases to trimming and J lost 10 bases, with 14 bases between them. This CDR3 comprises 12 residues. Sequencing was performed with immunoSEQ multiplex PCR; in TCRdb, only in-frame clones are kept and a portion is missing. The profile shows some 120,000 clones, over 75% of them singletons. The sequencing input was blood. This chain links TRBV14 with TRBJ1-1; the D is unclear. This TCR came from a man in his forties in good health. CDR3 region: CASSTLHGPAFF. DNA for the CDR3: TGTGCCAGCAGCACCCTACATGGTCCAGCTTTCTTT.